This T cell receptor beta chain emerged from a study of Ad26.COV2.S vaccination and SARS-CoV-2 variants. General study points: Marked by substantial breadth, spike-specific CD8+ and CD4+ T cell responses were reportedly seen after vaccination.

With 6 bases removed from V and 7 bases from J, the gap between germline ends came to 15 bases. Per the germline V gene, CDR1 is SNHLY and CDR2 is FYNNEI. This CDR3 region has 13 residues. Profiling relied on immunoSEQ multiplex PCR, and the TCRdb table lists in-frame clones only, not all of them. Here the sample spans some 180,000 clones, roughly 85% being singletons. Comment on this clone: What it binds is not known.

The V and J genes are TRBV2 and TRBJ1-2; D is unresolved. The sample in question was peripheral blood, obtained after recovery from COVID-19. The receptor comes from a human donor who had recovered from COVID-19. CDR3 in amino acids: CASRRVPAGGYTF. The CDR3 coding sequence is TGTGCCAGCAGACGCGTCCCGGCGGGTGGCTACACCTTC.